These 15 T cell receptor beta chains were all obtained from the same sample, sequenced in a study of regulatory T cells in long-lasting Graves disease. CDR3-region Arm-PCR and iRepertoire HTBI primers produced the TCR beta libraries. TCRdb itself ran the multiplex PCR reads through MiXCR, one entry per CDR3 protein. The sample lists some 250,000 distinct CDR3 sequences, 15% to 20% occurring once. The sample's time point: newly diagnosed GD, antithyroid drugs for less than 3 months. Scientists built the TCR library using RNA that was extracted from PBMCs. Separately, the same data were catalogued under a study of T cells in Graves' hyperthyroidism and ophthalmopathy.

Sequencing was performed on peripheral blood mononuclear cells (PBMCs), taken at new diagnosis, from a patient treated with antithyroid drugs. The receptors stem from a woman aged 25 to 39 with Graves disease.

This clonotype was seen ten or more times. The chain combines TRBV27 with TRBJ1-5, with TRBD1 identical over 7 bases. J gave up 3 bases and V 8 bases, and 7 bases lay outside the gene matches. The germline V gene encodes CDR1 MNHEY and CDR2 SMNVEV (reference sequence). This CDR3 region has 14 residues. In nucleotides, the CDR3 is TGTGCCAGCTCAATGGACAGGCTCAATCAGCCCCAGCATTTT. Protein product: CASSMDRLNQPQHF.

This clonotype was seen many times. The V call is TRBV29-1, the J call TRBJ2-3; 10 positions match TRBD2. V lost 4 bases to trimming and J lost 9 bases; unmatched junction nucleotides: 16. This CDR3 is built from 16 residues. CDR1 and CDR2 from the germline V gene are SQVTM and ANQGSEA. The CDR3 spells CSVAFGAGGPFGTQYF. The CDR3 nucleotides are TGCAGCGTTGCCTTCGGAGCGGGGGGGCCGTTTGGGACGCAGTATTTT.

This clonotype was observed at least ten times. CDR3 DNA: TGTGCCAGCAGCTTCTCTACAGGGAACTCTGGAAACACCATATATTTT. This encodes CASSFSTGNSGNTIYF. This chain joins TRBV7-6 and TRBJ1-3; TRBD1 might be the D (6 bases). The V end lost 3 bases, the J end lost 0 bases, and 12 bases lay between the germline ends. The CDR3 covers 16 residues. From germline, CDR1 is SGHVS and CDR2 FNYEAQ. The variable domain in full, with the rest retrieved from reference TRBV7-6 and TRBJ1-3, is GAGVSQSPRYKVTKRGQDVALRCDPISGHVSLYWYRQALGQGPEFLTYFNYEAQQDKSGLPNDRFSAERPEGSISTLTIQRTEQRDSAMYRCASSFSTGNSGNTIYFGEGSWLTVV.

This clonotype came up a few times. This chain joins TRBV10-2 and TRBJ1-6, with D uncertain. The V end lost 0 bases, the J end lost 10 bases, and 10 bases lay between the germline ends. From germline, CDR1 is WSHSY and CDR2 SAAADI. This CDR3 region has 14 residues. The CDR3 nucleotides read TGCGCCAGCAGTGAGTCTATTCTATTATCACCCCTCCACTTT. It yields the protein CASSESILLSPLHF.

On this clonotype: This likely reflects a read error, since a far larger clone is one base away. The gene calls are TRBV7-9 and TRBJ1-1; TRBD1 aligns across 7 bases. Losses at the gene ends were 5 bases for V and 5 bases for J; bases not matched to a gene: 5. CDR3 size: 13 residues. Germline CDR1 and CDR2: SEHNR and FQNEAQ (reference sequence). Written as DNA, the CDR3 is TGTGCCAGCAGCACCAACAGGGGAACTGAAGCTTTCTTT. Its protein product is CASSTNRGTEAFF.

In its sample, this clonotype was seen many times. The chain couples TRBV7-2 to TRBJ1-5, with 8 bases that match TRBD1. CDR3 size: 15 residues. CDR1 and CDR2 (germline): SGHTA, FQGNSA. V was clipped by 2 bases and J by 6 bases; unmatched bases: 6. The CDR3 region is CASSLRQGAGQPQHF. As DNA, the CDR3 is TGTGCCAGCAGCTTAAGGCAGGGGGCAGGTCAGCCCCAGCATTTT.

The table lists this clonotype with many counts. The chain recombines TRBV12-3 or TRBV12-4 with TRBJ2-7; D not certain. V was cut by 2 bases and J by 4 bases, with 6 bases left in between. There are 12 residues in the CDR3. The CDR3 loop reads CASSLTLYEQYF. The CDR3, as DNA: TGTGCCAGCAGTTTAACCCTATACGAGCAGTACTTC.

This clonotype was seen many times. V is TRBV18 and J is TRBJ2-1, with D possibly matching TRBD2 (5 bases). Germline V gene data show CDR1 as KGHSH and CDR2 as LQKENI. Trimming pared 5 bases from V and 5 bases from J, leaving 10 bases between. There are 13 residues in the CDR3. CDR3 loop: CASSKGANNEQFF. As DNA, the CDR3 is TGTGCCAGCTCAAAGGGAGCTAACAATGAGCAGTTCTTC.

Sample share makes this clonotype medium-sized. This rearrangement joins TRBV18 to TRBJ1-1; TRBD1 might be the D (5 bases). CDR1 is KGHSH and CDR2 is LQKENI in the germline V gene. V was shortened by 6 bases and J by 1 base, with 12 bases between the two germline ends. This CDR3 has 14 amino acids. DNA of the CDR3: TGTGCCAGCTCGCTGACAGAAGCGAACACTGAAGCTTTCTTT. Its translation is CASSLTEANTEAFF.

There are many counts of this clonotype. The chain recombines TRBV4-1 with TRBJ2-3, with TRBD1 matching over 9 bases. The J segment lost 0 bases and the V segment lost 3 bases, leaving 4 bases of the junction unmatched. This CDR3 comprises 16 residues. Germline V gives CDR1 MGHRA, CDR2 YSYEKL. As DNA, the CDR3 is TGCGCCAGCAGCCATACCGGGACAGGGAGCACAGATACGCAGTATTTT. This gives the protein CASSHTGTGSTDTQYF.

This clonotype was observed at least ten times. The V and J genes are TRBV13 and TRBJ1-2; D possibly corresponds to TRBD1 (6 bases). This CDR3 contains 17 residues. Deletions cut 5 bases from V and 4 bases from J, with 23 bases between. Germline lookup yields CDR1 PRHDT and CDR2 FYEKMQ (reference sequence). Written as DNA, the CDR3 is TGTGCCAGCAGCCTAAAGAGCGGGGGGGCCTTAGGCTATGGCTACACCTTC. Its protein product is CASSLKSGGALGYGYTF.

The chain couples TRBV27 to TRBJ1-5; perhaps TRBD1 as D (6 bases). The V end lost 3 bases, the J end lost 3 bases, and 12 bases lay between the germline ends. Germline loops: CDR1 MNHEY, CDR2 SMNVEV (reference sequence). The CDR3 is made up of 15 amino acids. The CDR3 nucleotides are TGTGCCAGCAGTTTGAGAGGGGGATTCAATCAGCCCCAGCATTTT. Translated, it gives CASSLRGGFNQPQHF.

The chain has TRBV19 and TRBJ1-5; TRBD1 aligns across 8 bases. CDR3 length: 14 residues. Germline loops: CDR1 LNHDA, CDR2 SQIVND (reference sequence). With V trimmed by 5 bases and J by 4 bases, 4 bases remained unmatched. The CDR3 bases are TGTGCCAGTAGTCCTCGACAGGGGAATCAGCCCCAGCATTTT. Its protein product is CASSPRQGNQPQHF. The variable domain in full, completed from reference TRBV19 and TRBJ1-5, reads DGGITQSPKYLFRKEGQNVTLSCEQNLNHDAMYWYRQDPGQGLRLIYYSQIVNDFQKGDIAEGYSVSREKKESFPLTVTSAQKNPTAFYLCASSPRQGNQPQHFGDGTRLSIL.

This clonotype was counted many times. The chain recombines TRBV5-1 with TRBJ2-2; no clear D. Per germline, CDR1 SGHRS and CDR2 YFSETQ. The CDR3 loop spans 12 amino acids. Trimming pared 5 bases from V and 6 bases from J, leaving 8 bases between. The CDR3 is CASRFPSGELFF. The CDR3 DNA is TGCGCCAGCAGGTTCCCCTCCGGGGAGCTGTTTTTT.

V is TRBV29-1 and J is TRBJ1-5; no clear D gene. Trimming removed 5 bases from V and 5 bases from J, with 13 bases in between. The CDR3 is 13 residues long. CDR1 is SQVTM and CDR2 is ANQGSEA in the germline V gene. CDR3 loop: CSVLVEDHQPQHF. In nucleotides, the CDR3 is TGCAGCGTTCTTGTGGAGGACCATCAGCCCCAGCATTTT. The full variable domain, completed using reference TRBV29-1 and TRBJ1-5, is SAVISQKPSRDICQRGTSLTIQCQVDSQVTMMFWYRQQPGQSLTLIATANQGSEATYESGFVIDKFPISRPNLTFSTLTVSNMSPEDSSIYLCSVLVEDHQPQHFGDGTRLSIL.